A selection of T cell receptor beta chains follows, all from one sample in a study of cytomegalovirus exposure and HLA in healthy donors. Data came from immunoSEQ multiplex PCR; TCRdb stores just in-frame clones and leaves some out. The sample includes some 120,000 clones, approximately 78% seen only once; the top ten take roughly 3.5%. Sequencing was carried out using PBMCs. Receptor source: a man in his forties in good health and CMV-seronegative. CDR3s include the opening cysteine and the closing phenylalanine or tryptophan. The D gene is left open where the match is weak. Not every row has a clone size; where given, it reads once, few, many or a size class.

J: TRBJ1-1
V: TRBV19
size: -
D: -
CDR3: CASRQRGTEAFF
DNA: TGTGCCAGTAGGCAAAGGGGCACTGAAGCTTTCTTT

J: TRBJ2-3
V: TRBV18
size: few
D: -
CDR3: CASSPSGEEDTQYF
DNA: TGTGCCAGCTCACCCTCTGGAGAGGAGGATACGCAGTATTTT

J: TRBJ2-7
V: TRBV4-2
size: -
D: TRBD2
CDR3: CASSHPGGGGTYEQYF
DNA: TGTGCCAGCAGCCACCCGGGCGGGGGGGGAACCTACGAGCAGTACTTC

J: TRBJ1-5
V: TRBV6-1
size: -
D: -
CDR3: CASSVGEGGQPQHF
DNA: TGTGCCAGCAGTGTTGGGGAAGGGGGTCAGCCCCAGCATTTT

J: TRBJ1-2
V: TRBV27
size: -
D: TRBD1
CDR3: CASSLLSRQGPNYGYTF
DNA: TGTGCCAGCAGCTTATTAAGTAGACAGGGACCTAACTATGGCTACACCTTC

J: TRBJ1-2
V: TRBV27
size: -
D: -
CDR3: CASSTGSRYGYTF
DNA: TGTGCCAGCAGTACGGGTTCTAGGTATGGCTACACCTTC

J: TRBJ1-3
V: TRBV5-1
size: few
D: -
CDR3: CASSLVSQGPGNTIYF
DNA: TGCGCCAGCAGCTTAGTATCCCAGGGTCCTGGAAACACCATATATTTT

J: TRBJ1-3
V: TRBV19
size: -
D: -
CDR3: CASRQGEHSGNTIYF
DNA: TGTGCCAGTAGACAGGGCGAACACTCTGGAAACACCATATATTTT

J: TRBJ2-7
V: TRBV5-4
size: -
D: -
CDR3: CASSPHRDSLYEQYF
DNA: TGTGCCAGCAGCCCTCACAGGGATTCCCTCTACGAGCAGTACTTC

J: TRBJ1-1
V: TRBV5-1
size: -
D: -
CDR3: CASSSRPMNTEAFF
DNA: TGCGCCAGCAGCTCGCGGCCCATGAACACTGAAGCTTTCTTT

J: TRBJ2-2
V: TRBV7-9
size: -
D: -
CDR3: CSSSPELPYRGGTGELFF
DNA: TGTTCCAGCAGCCCCGAGCTCCCTTACAGGGGGGGGACCGGGGAGCTGTTTTTT

J: TRBJ2-6
V: TRBV2
size: -
D: -
CDR3: CASSEGTVAF
DNA: TGTGCCAGCAGTGAAGGGACAGTGGCTTTC

J: TRBJ1-6
V: TRBV2
size: -
D: -
CDR3: CASRKAGPDNSPLHF
DNA: TGTGCCAGCAGAAAGGCAGGGCCGGATAATTCACCCCTCCACTTT

J: TRBJ2-7
V: TRBV29-1
size: once
D: -
CDR3: CSALGLRDEQYF
DNA: TGCAGCGCCCTGGGACTTCGAGACGAGCAGTACTTC

J: TRBJ2-2
V: TRBV13
size: -
D: -
CDR3: CASSPGQNTGELFF
DNA: TGTGCCAGCAGCCCAGGACAGAACACCGGGGAGCTGTTTTTT

J: TRBJ2-7
V: TRBV7-9
size: once
D: -
CDR3: CASSFGQGWDEQYF
DNA: TGTGCCAGCAGCTTCGGGCAGGGGTGGGACGAGCAGTACTTC

J: TRBJ2-7
V: TRBV4-1
size: -
D: TRBD1
CDR3: CASSHPDRGRDEQYF
DNA: TGCGCCAGCAGCCATCCGGACAGGGGGCGCGACGAGCAGTACTTC

J: TRBJ1-1
V: TRBV5-1
size: -
D: -
CDR3: CASSFGTGGTEAFF
DNA: TGCGCCAGCAGCTTTGGGACGGGGGGGACTGAAGCTTTCTTT

J: TRBJ1-6
V: TRBV6-5
size: -
D: -
CDR3: CASSYSEGSNSPLHF
DNA: TGTGCCAGCAGTTACAGCGAGGGTTCTAATTCACCCCTCCACTTT

J: TRBJ2-5
V: TRBV9
size: -
D: -
CDR3: CASSEGSGGVETQYF
DNA: TGTGCCAGCAGCGAGGGATCGGGGGGCGTGGAGACCCAGTACTTC

J: TRBJ2-1
V: TRBV7-8
size: -
D: -
CDR3: CASSSHRVDEQFF
DNA: TGTGCCAGCAGCTCTCACAGGGTAGACGAGCAGTTCTTC

J: TRBJ2-1
V: TRBV7-2
size: -
D: -
CDR3: CASSASPQLSYNEQFF
DNA: TGTGCCAGCAGCGCAAGCCCTCAACTTTCCTACAATGAGCAGTTCTTC

J: TRBJ1-1
V: TRBV6-5
size: -
D: TRBD1
CDR3: CASNDRGPEAFF
DNA: TGTGCCAGCAACGACAGGGGACCTGAAGCTTTCTTT

J: TRBJ2-1
V: TRBV5-8
size: -
D: -
CDR3: CASSFQSSYNEQFF
DNA: TGTGCCAGCAGCTTCCAGTCTTCCTACAATGAGCAGTTCTTC

J: TRBJ2-2
V: TRBV7-9
size: -
D: -
CDR3: CASSLVGEGNTGELFF
DNA: TGTGCCAGCAGCTTAGTGGGCGAGGGGAACACCGGGGAGCTGTTTTTT

J: TRBJ1-6
V: TRBV18
size: -
D: -
CDR3: CASSPGLGDSPLHF
DNA: TGTGCCAGCTCACCGGGATTAGGGGATTCACCCCTCCACTTT

J: TRBJ1-6
V: TRBV19
size: few
D: TRBD1
CDR3: CASRLGQARVSPLHF
DNA: TGTGCCAGTAGACTCGGACAGGCGAGGGTTTCACCCCTCCACTTT

J: TRBJ2-5
V: TRBV30
size: -
D: -
CDR3: CAWKLGRGETQYF
DNA: TGTGCCTGGAAGCTAGGGCGGGGAGAGACCCAGTACTTC

J: TRBJ2-6
V: TRBV11-2
size: -
D: -
CDR3: CASSSTASGANVLTF
DNA: TGTGCCAGCAGCTCGACAGCCTCTGGGGCCAACGTCCTGACTTTC

J: TRBJ1-6
V: TRBV28
size: -
D: -
CDR3: CASRPLAQGSPLHF
DNA: TGTGCCAGCAGGCCCCTCGCACAGGGCTCACCCCTCCACTTT

J: TRBJ1-2
V: TRBV28
size: -
D: TRBD1
CDR3: CASSPPRDSSMGYTF
DNA: TGTGCCAGCAGTCCCCCCCGGGACAGTAGTATGGGCTACACCTTC

J: TRBJ1-1
V: TRBV7-8
size: -
D: -
CDR3: CTSSAETWTPEAFF
DNA: TGTACCAGCAGCGCAGAGACTTGGACTCCTGAAGCTTTCTTT

J: TRBJ2-2
V: TRBV7-6
size: -
D: -
CDR3: CASSPTTGELFF
DNA: TGTGCCAGCAGCCCTACCACCGGGGAGCTGTTTTTT

J: TRBJ2-3
V: TRBV6-5
size: -
D: -
CDR3: CASSGGTESDTQYF
DNA: TGTGCCAGCAGCGGCGGGACAGAATCTGATACGCAGTATTTT

J: TRBJ2-6
V: TRBV27
size: -
D: -
CDR3: CAGSLLAIGLLPGANVLTF
DNA: TGTGCCGGCAGTTTACTCGCTATCGGGTTACTCCCTGGGGCCAACGTCCTGACTTTC

J: TRBJ2-2
V: TRBV19
size: -
D: -
CDR3: CASSTGQLYTGELFF
DNA: TGTGCCAGTAGTACAGGACAGCTTTACACCGGGGAGCTGTTTTTT

J: TRBJ1-5
V: TRBV19
size: -
D: TRBD1
CDR3: CASSIRQGGQPQHF
DNA: TGTGCCAGTAGCATCCGACAGGGTGGGCAGCCCCAGCATTTT

J: TRBJ1-1
V: TRBV23-1
size: medium-sized
D: TRBD1
CDR3: CASSQKGQGAIVTEAFF
DNA: TGCGCCAGCAGTCAGAAGGGACAGGGGGCGATTGTAACTGAAGCTTTCTTT

J: TRBJ1-5
V: TRBV6-6
size: -
D: -
CDR3: CASSLSNQPQHF
DNA: TGTGCCAGCAGCCTGTCGAATCAGCCCCAGCATTTT

J: TRBJ2-7
V: TRBV5-1
size: -
D: TRBD1
CDR3: CASSLAETGGTYEQYF
DNA: TGCGCCAGCAGCTTGGCCGAGACAGGGGGGACCTACGAGCAGTACTTC

J: TRBJ1-3
V: TRBV11-2
size: -
D: -
CDR3: CASSVKLSGNTIYF
DNA: TGTGCCAGCAGCGTCAAACTCTCTGGAAACACCATATATTTT

J: TRBJ1-5
V: TRBV6-6
size: -
D: -
CDR3: CATRDYNQPQHF
DNA: TGTGCCACCAGGGACTACAATCAGCCCCAGCATTTT

J: TRBJ1-5
V: TRBV27
size: -
D: -
CDR3: CASAWGGGGNQPQHF
DNA: TGTGCCAGCGCGTGGGGGGGTGGCGGCAATCAGCCCCAGCATTTT

J: TRBJ1-1
V: TRBV18
size: -
D: TRBD1
CDR3: CASSPRQGRDRLNTEAFF
DNA: TGTGCCAGCTCACCAAGACAGGGGCGGGACCGATTGAACACTGAAGCTTTCTTT

J: TRBJ1-2
V: TRBV14
size: -
D: TRBD1
CDR3: CASSRQGINYGYTF
DNA: TGTGCCAGCAGCCGACAGGGAATTAACTATGGCTACACCTTC

J: TRBJ1-2
V: TRBV11-2
size: -
D: -
CDR3: CASSIQGGVGGYTF
DNA: TGTGCCAGCAGCATACAGGGAGGGGTGGGTGGCTACACCTTC

J: TRBJ1-2
V: TRBV5-6
size: few
D: -
CDR3: CASSQAVRGYGYTF
DNA: TGTGCCAGCAGCCAAGCGGTCAGGGGTTATGGCTACACCTTC

J: TRBJ1-5
V: TRBV5-6
size: -
D: -
CDR3: CASSQGRSNQPQHF
DNA: TGTGCCAGCAGCCAGGGGAGAAGCAATCAGCCCCAGCATTTT

J: TRBJ2-5
V: TRBV27
size: few
D: TRBD2
CDR3: CASSLGTSGRETQYF
DNA: TGTGCCAGCAGTTTAGGGACTAGCGGAAGAGAGACCCAGTACTTC

J: TRBJ1-2
V: TRBV5-6
size: -
D: TRBD1
CDR3: CASSPKGQGRGYTF
DNA: TGTGCCAGCAGCCCGAAGGGACAGGGAAGAGGCTACACCTTC

J: TRBJ2-7
V: TRBV10-3
size: -
D: -
CDR3: CAIRSGPLSYEQYF
DNA: TGTGCCATCAGGAGCGGGCCCCTTTCCTACGAGCAGTACTTC

J: TRBJ1-1
V: TRBV2
size: -
D: TRBD1
CDR3: CASTDRENTEAFF
DNA: TGTGCCAGCACCGACAGGGAGAACACTGAAGCTTTCTTT